This entry features one TCR beta chain sequence. CDR1 is SGHTS and CDR2 is YDEGEE in the germline V gene. V lost 6 bases to trimming and J lost 5 bases; unmatched junction nucleotides: 10. The length of the CDR3 is 14 residues. Authors of the study amplified TCR beta CDR3 regions from RNA transcripts. The TCR CDR3 first-round RT-PCR relied on the HTBI primer set. TCRdb reprocessed the multiplex PCR reads via MiXCR and lists one record per CDR3 protein. The sample consists of hundreds of thousands of distinct CDR3 sequences, less than 25% of them appearing once. The record originates from a study of T cells in Graves' hyperthyroidism and ophthalmopathy. Study context: Peripheral blood specimens were obtained at initial diagnosis, prior to any treatment.

The study included ophthalmopathy patients with Clinical Activity Score at least 3, NOSPECS grade at least 4 and duration under 3 months. The TCR sequence derives from a man aged 25-45 years with Graves' ophthalmopathy. The chain uses TRBV5-8 and TRBJ2-7, with 8 bases matching TRBD1. Sequencing was carried out using blood. The CDR3 here is CASNYGQGLDEQYF. In DNA form, the CDR3 reads TGTGCCAGCAACTACGGACAGGGTCTCGACGAGCAGTACTTC.